The entry that follows covers one T cell receptor beta chain sequence. Reprocessing the 5' RACE reads, TCRdb reports a single entry for every CDR3 protein and omits DNA. The sample has approximately 160,000 distinct CDR3 sequences, and its top ten clones hold around 6.8%. This CDR3 is 12 amino acids long. The sample originates from a study of monozygotic twins with inflammatory bowel disease. V gene TRBV12-3 or TRBV12-4 combines with J gene TRBJ2-5. This sequence originates from a human donor with ulcerative colitis or Crohn's disease, or a healthy co-twin of an affected twin (not recorded which). The sequencing input was blood. CDR3: CASSLEEETQYF.